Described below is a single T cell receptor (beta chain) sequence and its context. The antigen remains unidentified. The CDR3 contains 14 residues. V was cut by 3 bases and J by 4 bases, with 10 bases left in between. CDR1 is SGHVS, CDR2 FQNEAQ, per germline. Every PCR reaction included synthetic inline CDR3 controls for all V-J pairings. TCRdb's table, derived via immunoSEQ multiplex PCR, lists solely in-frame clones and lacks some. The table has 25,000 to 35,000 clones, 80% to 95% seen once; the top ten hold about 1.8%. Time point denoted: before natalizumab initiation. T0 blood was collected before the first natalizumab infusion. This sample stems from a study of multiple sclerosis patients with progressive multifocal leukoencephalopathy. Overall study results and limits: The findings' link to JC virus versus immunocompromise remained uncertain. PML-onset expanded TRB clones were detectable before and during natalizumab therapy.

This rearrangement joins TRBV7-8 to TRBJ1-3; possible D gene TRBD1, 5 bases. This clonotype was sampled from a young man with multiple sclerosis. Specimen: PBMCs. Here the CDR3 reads CASSLGTTGNTIYF. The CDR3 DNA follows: TGTGCCAGCAGCTTGGGGACTACAGGAAACACCATATATTTT.